These 2 T cell receptor beta chains originate from one sample sequenced in a study of T-cell memory formation after mild COVID-19. TCRdb re-analysed the 5' RACE reads in MiXCR, keeping a single row per CDR3 protein. The table lists about 250,000 distinct CDR3 sequences, about a sixth of them singletons. Material for sequencing was PBMCs or a T cell subset sorted from them (not recorded which). These receptors were obtained from a man younger than 35 who had mild COVID-19 (a few samples of this study predate the infection). Cell type and time point are not known.

The J gene is TRBJ2-1, the V gene TRBV6-6; 8 bases match TRBD1. The V gene's germline CDR1 is MNHNY and CDR2 SVGAGI (reference sequence). Trimming cost V 8 bases and J 8 bases; bases outside gene matches: 20. There are 17 residues in the CDR3. CDR3 nucleotide sequence: TGTGCCAGCGCCCGGTACCCGGGACAGGCTCTACCCGATGAGCAGTTCTTC. Amino acids: CASARYPGQALPDEQFF.

This clonotype showed up many times. The chain has TRBV9 and TRBJ1-5, with no clear D. The CDR3 contains 13 residues. Germline V gene data show CDR1 as SGDLS and CDR2 as YYNGEE. Between the trimmed V and J ends, which lost 4 bases and 4 bases, there was a span of 9 bases. The DNA of the CDR3 is TGTGCCAGCAGCCAAAACATTAATCAGCCCCAGCATTTT. This translates into CASSQNINQPQHF.